This note documents a single T cell receptor (beta chain) sequence. CDR3 size: 14 residues. CDR1 and CDR2 from the germline V gene are MNHEY and SMNVEV (reference sequence). V trimming: 3 bases; J trimming: 6 bases; junction bases outside the gene matches: 8. 60 Vbeta and 13 Jbeta primers were used in PCR. TCRdb's table, derived via immunoSEQ multiplex PCR, lists solely in-frame clones and lacks some. The top ten hold around 0.52% of the sample, which has about 180,000 clones, over 70% seen once. The data derive from a study of cytomegalovirus exposure and HLA in healthy donors. The chain is built from TRBV27 and TRBJ2-7; 7 nucleotides line up with TRBD1. This sequence originates from a woman between 50 and 59 years old in good health and CMV-seronegative. The sample was PBMCs. In nucleotides, the CDR3 is TGTGCCAGCAGTTTTTCGAGACAGGGTTTCGAGCAGTACTTC. It yields the protein CASSFSRQGFEQYF.